The next 29 T cell receptor beta chains were all read from a single sample in a study of blood T cell repertoires in COVID-19. Clones were sequenced by immunoSEQ multiplex PCR, and TCRdb holds only the in-frame ones, with some missing. The sample has some 300,000 clones, approximately 88% seen once; the top ten hold 5.5% to 8.5%. The sample taken for sequencing was peripheral blood. All receptors come from a woman between 25 and 40 years old who had recovered from COVID-19.

J is TRBJ2-5 and V is TRBV5-4, with 11 bases matching TRBD2. Trimming at V came to 2 bases and at J to 5 bases, leaving 8 bases not matched to a gene. The CDR3 loop spans 16 amino acids. Germline CDR1 SGHNT, CDR2 YYREEE (reference sequence). The CDR3 DNA reads TGTGCCAGCAGCTTTGGCGCTAGCGGGGGGTTGGAGACCCAGTACTTC. Protein sequence: CASSFGASGGLETQYF.

The chain uses TRBV5-1 and TRBJ1-4; D gene unclear. The germline gives CDR1 SGHRS, CDR2 YFSETQ. The V end was cut by 5 bases, the J end by 7 bases, with 9 bases between. The CDR3 loop spans 12 amino acids. This CDR3 reads CASRDLGEKLFF. The CDR3 region has the DNA TGCGCCAGCAGGGATCTAGGTGAAAAACTGTTTTTT.

The rearrangement uses TRBV6-1 and TRBJ2-7, with 10 bases fitting TRBD1. V shed 5 bases and J 2 bases; nucleotides not matched to a gene: 3. This CDR3 is 14 amino acids long. Germline V gene sequence: CDR1 MNHNS, CDR2 SASEGT. CDR3 protein: CASSFGTGAYEQYF. CDR3 DNA sequence: TGTGCCAGCAGTTTCGGGACAGGGGCCTACGAGCAGTACTTC.

The chain links TRBV7-9 to TRBJ1-1, with D hard to call. CDR3 length equals 15 residues. The V end lost 5 bases, the J end lost 5 bases, and 18 bases lay between the germline ends. Germline CDR1 reads SEHNR; CDR2 reads FQNEAQ (reference sequence). CDR3 loop: CASSQVGAPRTEAFF. The CDR3 nucleotides are TGTGCCAGCAGCCAGGTAGGCGCCCCAAGGACTGAAGCTTTCTTT.

This clone was found once. V usage is TRBV4-2 and J usage is TRBJ1-1; D is unresolved. Germline V CDR1 and CDR2: LGHNA, YNFKEQ. V lost 3 bases and J 6 bases, leaving 11 bases between the germline ends. The CDR3 has 13 residues. CDR3 protein: CASSHPLTPEAFF. CDR3 nucleotides: TGTGCCAGCAGCCACCCACTTACCCCTGAAGCTTTCTTT.

The gene calls are TRBV5-4 and TRBJ2-7; D is unclear. V was trimmed by 0 bases and J by 2 bases, leaving 15 bases between them. The length of the CDR3 is 16 residues. CDR1 is SGHNT, CDR2 YYREEE, per germline (reference sequence). CDR3 sequence reads: CASSLGAGKPAYEQYF. CDR3 nucleotides: TGTGCCAGCAGCTTGGGGGCAGGAAAGCCAGCCTACGAGCAGTACTTC.

The chain combines TRBV28 with TRBJ2-3, with TRBD2 matching 9 bases. Germline CDR1 MDHEN, CDR2 SYDVKM. V lost 6 bases and J lost 5; bases outside the gene matches: 9. The CDR3 covers 15 residues. The CDR3 bases are TGTGCCAGCAGGTCAACTAGCGGGTCAGGAGATACGCAGTATTTT. Its protein product is CASRSTSGSGDTQYF. Drawing the rest from reference TRBV28 and TRBJ2-3, the complete variable domain is DVKVTQSSRYLVKRTGEKVFLECVQDMDHENMFWYRQDPGLGLRLIYFSYDVKMKEKGDIPEGYSVSREKKERFSLILESASTNQTSMYLCASRSTSGSGDTQYFGPGTRLTVL.

The chain joins TRBV10-1 to TRBJ2-5; a possible D gene is TRBD2 (5 bases). Trimming removed 3 bases at V and 4 bases at J, with 15 bases between. There are 15 residues in the CDR3. Germline loops: CDR1 WNHNN, CDR2 SYGVQD (reference sequence). The CDR3 DNA reads TGCGCCAGCAGTGACAATAGGGAAGGAGGAGAGACCCAGTACTTC. Its protein product is CASSDNREGGETQYF.

V and J are TRBV15 and TRBJ2-6; D remains ambiguous. This CDR3 is 13 amino acids long. CDR1 is LNHNV and CDR2 is YYDKDF in the germline V gene (reference sequence). The V end lost 8 bases, the J end lost 2 bases, and 7 bases lay between the germline ends. As DNA, the CDR3 is TGTGCCACCCAGAGGACTGGGGCCAACGTCCTGACTTTC. Translation: CATQRTGANVLTF.

V is TRBV5-1 and J is TRBJ2-7; TRBD1 agrees at 7 bases. The length of the CDR3 is 14 residues. The junction had 7 bases not matched to a gene; V was cut back by 4 bases and J by 3 bases. Germline CDR1 and CDR2: SGHRS and YFSETQ. The CDR3 protein is CASSLGGQFYEQYF. CDR3 in DNA: TGCGCCAGCAGCCTTGGGGGACAGTTCTACGAGCAGTACTTC.

The chain carries TRBV29-1 and TRBJ2-2; perhaps TRBD2 as D (6 bases). Germline V gene data show CDR1 as SQVTM and CDR2 as ANQGSEA. The CDR3 covers 14 residues. Between the trimmed V and J ends, which lost 3 bases and 1 base, there was a span of 9 bases. The CDR3 sequence: CSVDWGGNTGELFF. Here the CDR3 DNA reads TGCAGCGTTGATTGGGGAGGGAACACCGGGGAGCTGTTTTTT.

This chain joins TRBV6-5 and TRBJ2-5, with D tentatively TRBD1 (5 bases). There are 13 residues in the CDR3. Germline V CDR1 and CDR2: MNHEY, SVGAGI. V was cut by 6 bases and J by 1 base, with 9 bases left in between. CDR3: CASRPGSQETQYF. The CDR3 DNA sequence: TGTGCCAGCAGACCAGGGTCCCAAGAGACCCAGTACTTC.

The chain couples TRBV6-4 to TRBJ1-3; D not resolved. Germline loops: CDR1 MRHNA, CDR2 SNTAGT. V lost 8 bases and J lost 0, with 8 bases in between. The CDR3 has 13 residues. The CDR3 region has the DNA TGTGCCAGCGCAGCGGACTCTGGAAACACCATATATTTT. This gives the protein CASAADSGNTIYF.

The gene calls are TRBV28 and TRBJ1-2, with 10 bases matching TRBD1. The CDR3 is 14 amino acids. Trimming at V came to 5 bases and at J to 7 bases, leaving 7 bases not matched to a gene. Germline V gives CDR1 MDHEN, CDR2 SYDVKM. Here the CDR3 reads CASSDWTGGGGYTF. CDR3 coding DNA: TGTGCCAGCAGTGACTGGACAGGGGGGGGTGGCTACACCTTC.

V gene TRBV18 combines with J gene TRBJ2-5; tentatively, D is TRBD2 (6 bases). V was cut by 1 base and J by 4 bases, with 10 bases left in between. This CDR3 comprises 14 residues. The germline gives CDR1 KGHSH, CDR2 LQKENI. The CDR3 sequence: CASSPLTRPETQYF. CDR3 sequence (DNA): TGTGCCAGCTCACCACTGACTAGGCCAGAGACCCAGTACTTC. Full variable domain (remainder filled in from reference TRBV18 and TRBJ2-5): NAGVMQNPRHLVRRRGQEARLRCSPMKGHSHVYWYRQLPEEGLKFMVYLQKENIIDESGMPKERFSAEFPKEGPSILRIQQVVRGDSAAYFCASSPLTRPETQYFGPGTRLLVL.

V gene TRBV4-1 combines with J gene TRBJ2-7; 8 bases are a match to TRBD1. Losses at the gene ends were 2 bases for V and 2 bases for J; bases not matched to a gene: 5. This CDR3 is 15 amino acids long. Germline CDR1 reads MGHRA; CDR2 reads YSYEKL. In nucleotides, the CDR3 is TGCGCCAGCAGCCAAATGTCACAGGGGGCCTACGAGCAGTACTTC. The encoded protein is CASSQMSQGAYEQYF.

V is TRBV5-1 and J is TRBJ2-7; weak D call: TRBD1 (5 bases). The ends were cut back, 4 bases at V and 2 bases at J, with 16 bases in the middle. CDR1 SGHRS and CDR2 YFSETQ come from the germline V gene. The CDR3 sequence is 15 residues long. CDR3 region: CASSDPSSRAYEQYF. As DNA, the CDR3 is TGCGCCAGCAGCGACCCTAGTAGCAGGGCCTACGAGCAGTACTTC.

The V and J genes are TRBV5-1 and TRBJ2-4; 9 positions match TRBD1. After removal of 3 bases from V and 3 bases from J, the junction contained 10 bases not matched to a gene. The CDR3 has 17 residues. Germline V gene data show CDR1 as SGHRS and CDR2 as YFSETQ. CDR3 sequence: CASSWGQGRTNKNIQYF. The CDR3, as DNA: TGCGCCAGCAGCTGGGGACAGGGAAGAACAAACAAAAACATTCAGTACTTC. Combining the CDR3 with reference TRBV5-1 and TRBJ2-4 gives the whole variable domain KAGVTQTPRYLIKTRGQQVTLSCSPISGHRSVSWYQQTPGQGLQFLFEYFSETQRNKGNFPGRFSGRQFSNSRSEMNVSTLELGDSALYLCASSWGQGRTNKNIQYFGAGTRLSVL.

V is TRBV10-3 and J is TRBJ2-2; D might be TRBD1 (7 bases). V shed 0 bases and J shed 4 bases, with 12 bases lying between them. The CDR3 contains 16 residues. CDR1 is ENHRY, CDR2 SYGVKD, per germline. This chain's CDR3 is CAISESEGAATGELFF. The CDR3 DNA reads TGTGCCATCAGTGAGTCGGAGGGGGCGGCCACCGGGGAGCTGTTTTTT.

This sequence joins TRBV4-2 and TRBJ1-2; D call uncertain. Trimming stripped 1 base from V and 2 bases from J, with 8 bases between. CDR3 length: 14 residues. Germline V gives CDR1 LGHNA, CDR2 YNFKEQ. The CDR3 spells CASSQVEENYGYTF. The CDR3 DNA reads TGTGCCAGCAGCCAAGTGGAGGAGAACTATGGCTACACCTTC.

CDR3 residues: CASSPGTGEWPLHF. DNA for the CDR3: TGTGCCAGCAGCCCCGGGACAGGAGAATGGCCCCTCCACTTT. The chain employs TRBV6-5 and TRBJ1-6; TRBD1 agrees at 8 bases. Germline V gene sequence: CDR1 MNHEY, CDR2 SVGAGI. Trimming cost V 6 bases and J 13 bases; bases outside gene matches: 11. This CDR3 comprises 14 residues.

This clone was seen only once. The J gene is TRBJ1-2, the V gene TRBV2; D uncertain. This CDR3 has 14 amino acids. The V and J ends lost 6 bases and 6 bases respectively, with 17 bases between them. Germline V CDR1 and CDR2: SNHLY, FYNNEI. CDR3 DNA: TGTGCCAGCAGCGGAGACCGGGGTGGGAATGGCTACACCTTC. Translation: CASSGDRGGNGYTF.

The chain has TRBV19 and TRBJ2-3; TRBD2 agrees at 9 bases. Germline CDR1 is LNHDA and CDR2 is SQIVND (reference sequence). This CDR3 has 15 amino acids. The V segment lost 4 bases and the J segment 1 base; nucleotides outside the gene matches: 3. The DNA of the CDR3 is TGTGCCAGTAGTAAACCTAGCGGGGGCACAGATACGCAGTATTTT. This codes for CASSKPSGGTDTQYF.

The chain's CDR3 is CATSRRGQSSGANVLTF. The CDR3 DNA is TGTGCCACCAGCCGGCGGGGACAGAGCTCTGGGGCCAACGTCCTGACTTTC. The chain joins TRBV15 to TRBJ2-6, with TRBD1 as a possible D gene (7 bases). CDR1 and CDR2 from the germline V gene are LNHNV and YYDKDF (reference sequence). Between the trimmed V and J ends, which lost 5 bases and 0 bases, there was a span of 14 bases. CDR3 length: 17 amino acids.

The rearrangement joins TRBV13 to TRBJ1-1; 11 bases align to TRBD1. The CDR3 runs to 15 residues. V lost 4 bases and J lost 4; bases outside the gene matches: 5. Germline loops: CDR1 PRHDT, CDR2 FYEKMQ (reference sequence). Here the CDR3 DNA reads TGTGCCAGCAGCTCCCCCGGGACAGGGGGCACTGAAGCTTTCTTT. Residues: CASSSPGTGGTEAFF.

The gene calls are TRBV11-2 and TRBJ1-2; D gene unclear. Germline assignment: CDR1 SGHAT and CDR2 FQNNGV. This CDR3 region has 15 residues. Trimming removed 1 base at V and 6 bases at J, with 15 bases between. CDR3 region: CASSLGLSSADGYTF. The DNA for the CDR3 is TGTGCCAGCAGCTTAGGTCTCAGCTCCGCGGATGGCTACACCTTC.

The V call is TRBV19, the J call TRBJ2-3; 7 nucleotides match TRBD1. Losses at the gene ends were 2 bases for V and 7 bases for J; bases not matched to a gene: 12. The CDR3 is 16 residues long. The V gene's germline CDR1 is LNHDA and CDR2 SQIVND (reference sequence). Here the CDR3 reads CASSIWVTGRGNTQYF. The CDR3, as DNA: TGTGCCAGTAGTATATGGGTGACAGGGAGAGGAAATACGCAGTATTTT.

The genes are TRBV9 and TRBJ2-4; 7 nucleotides agree with TRBD2. Germline loops: CDR1 SGDLS, CDR2 YYNGEE. This CDR3 region has 16 residues. Trimming took 0 bases from V and 4 from J; bases not matched to a gene: 7. The CDR3 loop reads CASSVVPTGGKNIQYF. CDR3 sequence (DNA): TGTGCCAGCAGCGTAGTTCCCACCGGGGGGAAAAACATTCAGTACTTC.

This chain connects TRBV5-1 to TRBJ1-5, with D possibly matching TRBD1 (6 bases). This CDR3 has 16 residues. The V end was cut by 4 bases, the J end by 1 base, with 15 bases between. Germline V gives CDR1 SGHRS, CDR2 YFSETQ. The DNA of the CDR3 is TGCGCCAGCAGCCCCACGGGGGGGGCGAGCAATCAGCCCCAGCATTTT. Translating gives CASSPTGGASNQPQHF.